The 5 T cell receptor beta chains below come from one sample, sequenced in a study of CD4 T cells in relation to SARS-CoV-2 and coronaviruses. Sequenced by immunoSEQ multiplex PCR; TCRdb stores in-frame clones only, minus some. The repertoire holds 65,000 or so clones, roughly 93% seen once, with roughly 0.14% in the top ten. Unexposed donor CD4+ T cells date from 2011-2018, before the COVID-19 pandemic. Sample: naive CD4+ T cells from PBMCs. Subset indicated: naive CD4+ T cells isolated by negative enrichment. Receptors were obtained from a human donor in good health.

The V gene is TRBV5-1, the J gene TRBJ1-1, with TRBD1 identical over 8 bases. The CDR3 runs to 14 residues. Germline CDR1 SGHRS, CDR2 YFSETQ. After removal of 3 bases from V and 11 bases from J, the junction contained 12 bases not matched to a gene. This chain's CDR3 is CASSSGDRRERAFF. CDR3 DNA: TGCGCCAGCAGCTCGGGGGACAGGCGGGAGAGGGCTTTCTTT.

As DNA, the CDR3 is TGTGCCAGCAGCGAGGGACAGCCCGCCAATCAGCCCCAGCATTTT. As protein: CASSEGQPANQPQHF. V usage is TRBV5-5 and J usage is TRBJ1-5; 7 positions agree with TRBD1. The CDR3 is made up of 15 amino acids. CDR1 and CDR2 (germline): SGHKS, YYEKEE (reference sequence). J lost 3 bases, V lost 4 bases, and 7 bases had no gene match.

V and J are TRBV28 and TRBJ1-6; the match to TRBD1 covers 7 bases. The J segment lost 5 bases and the V segment lost 7 bases, leaving 8 bases of the junction unmatched. Per germline, CDR1 MDHEN and CDR2 SYDVKM. This CDR3 is built from 15 residues. The CDR3 loop is CASTVTGVHNSPLHF. The DNA for the CDR3 is TGTGCCAGCACCGTTACAGGGGTCCATAATTCACCCCTCCACTTT.

The rearrangement links TRBV28 to TRBJ2-7; D gene ambiguous. This CDR3 is built from 16 residues. Trimming cost V 3 bases and J 2 bases, with 17 bases left between them. The germline V gene has CDR1 MDHEN and CDR2 SYDVKM. CDR3 sequence reads: CASSFQPRLFAYEQYF. CDR3 bases: TGTGCCAGCAGTTTTCAACCCAGGCTATTCGCCTACGAGCAGTACTTC.

The V gene is TRBV7-7, the J gene TRBJ2-5; weak D call: TRBD1 (8 bases). Germline values: CDR1 SSHAT, CDR2 FNYEAQ (reference sequence). V was clipped by 1 base and J by 4 bases, with 16 bases between them. This CDR3 has 16 residues. In DNA, the CDR3 is TGTGCCAGCAGCTTAGGGACAGGGAGGGGTGGAGAGACCCAGTACTTC. Its protein is CASSLGTGRGGETQYF.